The present T cell receptor beta chain was sequenced within a study of beta chain features in type 1 diabetes. Study-level findings and limits: Patients with type 1 diabetes carried fewer insertions and had more deletions at their VDJ junctions. Relative to healthy donors, patients appeared to have naive, central memory and Treg TCRB repertoires that were more similar.

Sequencing targeted expressed TCRB transcripts, as all isolated RNA had been reverse transcribed. Using immunoSEQ multiplex PCR, the repertoire was profiled, and TCRdb retains in-frame clones only, with some absent. This sample has about 290,000 clones, with about 8.5% found just once. Each population that was sorted was more than 98% pure. In this sample, this clone turned up a few times. Its antigen is unknown. CDR3 size: 14 residues. The germline gives CDR1 SGHTA, CDR2 FQGNSA. V gave up 1 base and J gave up 6 bases, with 12 bases separating them. The gene calls are TRBV7-2 and TRBJ2-5; D might be TRBD1 or TRBD2, each matching 5 bases. Sequencing was performed on central memory CD4+ T cells from blood. The sequence was obtained from a woman aged 18-35 years in good health. Here the CDR3 reads CASSLDPGTQTQYF. The DNA for the CDR3 is TGTGCCAGCAGCTTAGACCCCGGGACGCAGACCCAGTACTTC.